Here is one TCR beta chain with its context. The antigen is not known. This specimen includes other DNA sequences encoding the same CDR3. The sample belongs to a study of cytomegalovirus exposure and HLA in healthy donors. While unrecorded immune exposures were likely, the donors were nominally healthy when sampled. Use of 60 Vbeta and 13 Jbeta primers characterized the PCR. The table came from immunoSEQ multiplex PCR; TCRdb's copy has only in-frame clones and leaves some out. The profile shows around 200,000 clones, 75% to 90% of them singletons. V lost 5 bases to trimming and J lost 12 bases, with 15 bases between them. From germline, CDR1 is SGHTA and CDR2 FQGTGA. There are 12 residues in the CDR3. Study-level findings and limits: Later, an analysis showed that TCR beta chains associated with HLA were more clonally expanded than others that were equally common.

The V call is TRBV7-3, the J call TRBJ2-3, with D maybe TRBD2 (6 bases). The material sequenced was PBMCs. This sequence was found in a middle-aged woman in good health and CMV-seronegative. The CDR3 spells CASSQWDSPQYF. CDR3 bases: TGTGCCAGCAGCCAATGGGACTCCCCACAGTATTTT. Drawing the rest from reference TRBV7-3 and TRBJ2-3, the complete variable domain is GAGVSQTPSNKVTEKGKYVELRCDPISGHTALYWYRQSLGQGPEFLIYFQGTGAADDSGLPNDRFFAVRPEGSVSTLKIQRTERGDSAVYLCASSQWDSPQYFGPGTRLTVL.